The next 8 T cell receptor beta chains were all read from a single sample in a study of T cell responses to AZD1222 COVID-19 vaccine. Data came from immunoSEQ multiplex PCR; TCRdb stores just in-frame clones and leaves some out. Of fewer than 150,000 clones in the sample, 93% are singletons; the top ten hold approximately 0.85%. The starting material was peripheral blood, obtained on day 0 of AZD1222 vaccination. The receptor set was obtained from an adult in good health.

The J gene is TRBJ2-5, the V gene TRBV3-1 (or the pseudogene TRBV3-2); 11 nucleotides match TRBD2. J lost 2 bases, V lost 8 bases, and 16 bases had no gene match. The CDR3 covers 18 residues. The germline CDR1 and CDR2 sequences are LGHDT and YNNKEL (reference sequence). CDR3: CASSPSAGTSGLQETQYF. CDR3 DNA sequence: TGTGCCAGCTCTCCATCCGCCGGGACTAGCGGCCTGCAAGAGACCCAGTACTTC.

The J gene is TRBJ2-3, the V gene TRBV5-5; D not resolved. The CDR3 consists of 12 residues. Germline CDR1 and CDR2: SGHKS and YYEKEE (reference sequence). V shed 4 bases and J shed 5 bases, with 8 bases lying between them. CDR3 loop: CASSKAGDTQYF. As DNA, the CDR3 is TGTGCCAGCAGCAAGGCCGGAGATACGCAGTATTTT.

This clone has just one count. The CDR3 sequence: CASSLGGWMTFF. The CDR3 bases are TGTGCCAGCAGTCTGGGGGGTTGGATGACTTTCTTT. V and J are TRBV2 and TRBJ1-1; a possible D gene is TRBD1 (5 bases). Trimming shortened V by 5 bases and J by 12 bases, and 16 bases separated the two germline ends. The CDR3 loop spans 12 amino acids. CDR1 and CDR2 from the germline V gene are SNHLY and FYNNEI.

The genes are TRBV29-1 and TRBJ2-7, with 9 positions matching TRBD1. The V and J ends lost 4 bases and 0 bases, in that order; junction bases with no gene match: 4. Per germline, CDR1 SQVTM and CDR2 ANQGSEA. This CDR3 contains 14 residues. Here the CDR3 reads CSVVQGASSYEQYF. For the CDR3, the DNA is TGCAGCGTTGTACAGGGGGCTTCCTCCTACGAGCAGTACTTC.

This clone has a single count. The V and J genes are TRBV6-6 and TRBJ2-2, with D maybe TRBD2 (5 bases). CDR3 length: 14 amino acids. Germline values: CDR1 MNHNY, CDR2 SVGAGI (reference sequence). The V gene lost 8 bases and the J gene lost 1 base, with 11 bases spanning the gap. The CDR3 region has the DNA TGTGCCAGCCATCGCGAGGGGAACACCGGGGAGCTGTTTTTT. Translation: CASHREGNTGELFF.

The chain employs TRBV7-9 and TRBJ1-1, with unresolved D. The ends were cut back, 3 bases at V and 0 bases at J, with 8 bases in the middle. The germline gives CDR1 SEHNR, CDR2 FQNEAQ (reference sequence). This CDR3 region has 14 residues. CDR3 loop: CASSFQKMNTEAFF. DNA of the CDR3: TGTGCCAGCAGCTTTCAAAAAATGAACACTGAAGCTTTCTTT.

The chain uses TRBV6-5 and TRBJ1-3; D is uncertain. The CDR3 contains 16 residues. With 0 bases removed from V and 0 bases from J, the gap between germline ends came to 9 bases. Germline V gene lookup returns CDR1 MNHEY and CDR2 SVGAGI. In DNA, the CDR3 is TGTGCCAGCAGTTACTCGACCCCGGTCTCTGGAAACACCATATATTTT. It is translated as CASSYSTPVSGNTIYF.

The chain carries TRBV28 and TRBJ1-4; D is undetermined. In germline, CDR1 is MDHEN, CDR2 SYDVKM. Trimming stripped 5 bases from V and 8 bases from J, with 21 bases between. This CDR3 spans 16 amino acids. CDR3 nucleotide sequence: TGTGCCAGCAGTCCCTTCTCCTCCGGCGGAGGCGAAAAACTGTTTTTT. It is translated as CASSPFSSGGGEKLFF.